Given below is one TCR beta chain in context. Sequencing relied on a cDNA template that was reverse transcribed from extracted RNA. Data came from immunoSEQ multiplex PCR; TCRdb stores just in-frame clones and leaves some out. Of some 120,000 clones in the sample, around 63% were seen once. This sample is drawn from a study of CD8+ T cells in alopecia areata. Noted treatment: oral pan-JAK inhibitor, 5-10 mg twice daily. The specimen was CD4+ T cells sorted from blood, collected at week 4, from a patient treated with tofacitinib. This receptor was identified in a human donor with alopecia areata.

CDR3 protein: CASSVDSSVYEQYF. CDR3 nucleotides: TGTGCCAGCAGTGTCGACTCCTCAGTCTACGAGCAGTACTTC. V and J are TRBV2 and TRBJ2-7; no clear D gene. The V gene lost 4 bases and the J gene lost 3 bases, with 13 bases spanning the gap. Germline CDR1 and CDR2: SNHLY and FYNNEI. This CDR3 region has 14 residues.